These T cell receptor beta chains were read from a single sample in a study of T-cell reconstitution after alpha-beta-depleted transplantation in children. TCRdb ran MiXCR on the PCR reads and lists one entry per CDR3 protein. The sample has about 610,000 distinct CDR3 sequences, about 11% seen once. Sequences were derived from PBMCs from the stem cell graft donor, sampled from the stem cell graft. These receptor sequences come from a human donor who donated a stem cell graft to a child with acute myeloid leukemia. The conserved cysteine and the conserved F or W are not part of the CDR3 here.

v_call,j_call,cdr3_aa
TRBV10-3,TRBJ2-7,AITRGSDYEQY
TRBV12-3/TRBV12-4,TRBJ2-1,ASWGEGAKGEQF
TRBV5-1,TRBJ1-2,ASSLQSYGYT
TRBV29-1,TRBJ2-7,SVESFGTGDYEQY
TRBV20-1,TRBJ2-7,SAQTSGRFYEQY
TRBV30,TRBJ2-6,AWSVDRDFLHSGANVLT
TRBV20-1,TRBJ1-4,SAGQGAGEKLF
TRBV5-1,TRBJ2-1,ASSTGLGVEQF
TRBV28,TRBJ2-7,ASSFWGSANYEQY
TRBV20-1,TRBJ1-2,SARAAAGGAVGYT
TRBV12-3/TRBV12-4,TRBJ1-4,ASTRKGEKLF
TRBV12-3/TRBV12-4,TRBJ2-7,ASSLGGRVTSEQY
TRBV29-1,TRBJ2-3,SVTLAAGDTQY
TRBV11-2,TRBJ2-1,ASSLDSGALGGNEQF
TRBV6-5,TRBJ1-2,ASSYREGGRGYGYT
TRBV27,TRBJ2-7,ASSLGQGIREQY
TRBV12-3/TRBV12-4,TRBJ2-4,ASSFRGTSDRGNIQY
TRBV29-1,TRBJ2-7,SVELAGGPKRYEQY
TRBV6-2/TRBV6-3,TRBJ2-4,ASSFLQGWSDIQY
TRBV6-5,TRBJ1-2,ASSDSVKKYGYT
TRBV5-1,TRBJ2-7,ASSGRLATYEQY
TRBV28,TRBJ2-7,ASRPSGTGSHEQY
TRBV7-8,TRBJ1-2,ASSSRVIYGYT
TRBV3-1,TRBJ2-3,ASSHLQGRTDTQY
TRBV29-1,TRBJ2-5,SVAGLAIEETQY
TRBV5-1,TRBJ2-3,ASSLSGGGTDTQY
TRBV7-2,TRBJ2-3,ASSLFDSKLSTDTQY
TRBV20-1,TRBJ2-5,CASGTSGGRKETQY
TRBV5-1,TRBJ1-4,ASSPQGGNEKLF